This TCR beta chain was found in a study of cytomegalovirus exposure and HLA in healthy donors. Repertoires were generated with immunoSEQ multiplex PCR, while TCRdb's copy carries only in-frame clones and drops some. This sample has approximately 140,000 clones, with around 88% found just once. The V gene lost 6 bases and the J gene lost 3 bases, with 8 bases spanning the gap. The CDR3 loop spans 12 amino acids. In germline, CDR1 is MDHEN, CDR2 SYDVKM. The gene calls are TRBV28 and TRBJ1-2, with D hard to call. Specimen: PBMCs. The sequence derives from a woman aged 18-35 years in good health and CMV-seropositive. This CDR3 is CASSQVYYGYTF. CDR3 coding DNA: TGTGCCAGCAGCCAGGTGTACTATGGCTACACCTTC.